This T cell receptor beta chain was identified during a study of blood T cells in healthy people across ages. Across the study: With template switching, about one barcoded beta molecule was captured per two T cells.

The V gene's germline CDR1 is LGHNA and CDR2 YNFKEQ. This CDR3 contains 16 residues. Through a sample-barcoded 5' primer and a J-beta primer mix, a second PCR was run for roughly 7 to 12 cycles. Each CDR3 protein is one row after TCRdb ran MiXCR on the 5' RACE reads. In the table there are about 800,000 distinct CDR3 sequences, over 45% of which are singletons. The chain carries TRBV4-2 and TRBJ2-1, with 8 bases identical to TRBD2. Judging by the DNA end, TRBJ2-7 fits better; the J call may be wrong. The sequenced sample consisted of blood. The TCR comes from a man aged 25 to 40 in good health. CDR3 loop: CASSQGSAGGYNEQYF. The CDR3 DNA sequence: TGTGCCAGCAGCCAAGGGTCGGCGGGAGGTTACAATGAGCAGTACTTC.